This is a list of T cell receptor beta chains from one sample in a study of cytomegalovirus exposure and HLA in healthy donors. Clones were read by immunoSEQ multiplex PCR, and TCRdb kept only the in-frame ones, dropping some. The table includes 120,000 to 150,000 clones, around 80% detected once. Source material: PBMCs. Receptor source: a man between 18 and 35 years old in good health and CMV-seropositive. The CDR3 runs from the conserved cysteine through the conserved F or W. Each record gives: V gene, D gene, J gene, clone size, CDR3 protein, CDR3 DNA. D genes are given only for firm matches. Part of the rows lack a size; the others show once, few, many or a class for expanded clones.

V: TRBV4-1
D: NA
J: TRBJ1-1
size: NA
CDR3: CASSPVMTNTEAFF
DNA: TGCGCCAGCAGCCCGGTGATGACTAACACTGAAGCTTTCTTT

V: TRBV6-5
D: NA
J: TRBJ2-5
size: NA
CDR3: CASSYSGGDGETQYF
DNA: TGTGCCAGCAGTTACTCGGGAGGCGACGGGGAGACCCAGTACTTC

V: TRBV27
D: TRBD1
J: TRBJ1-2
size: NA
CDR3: CASSPRQGRGANYGYTF
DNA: TGTGCCAGCAGTCCTCGACAGGGGCGAGGAGCTAACTATGGCTACACCTTC

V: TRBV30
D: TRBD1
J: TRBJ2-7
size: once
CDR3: CAWSWGQSYEQYF
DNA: TGTGCCTGGAGCTGGGGACAGAGCTACGAGCAGTACTTC

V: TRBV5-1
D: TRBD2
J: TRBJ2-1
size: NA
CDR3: CASSTTSGEPVNEQFF
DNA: TGCGCCAGCAGCACGACTAGCGGGGAGCCAGTCAATGAGCAGTTCTTC

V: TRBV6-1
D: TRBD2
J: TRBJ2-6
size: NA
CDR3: CASSERLAGGSSGANVLTF
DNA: TGTGCCAGCAGTGAAAGACTAGCGGGAGGTTCGTCTGGGGCCAACGTCCTGACTTTC

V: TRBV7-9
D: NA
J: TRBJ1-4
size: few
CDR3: CASRSQGLLNEKLFF
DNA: TGTGCCAGCAGGTCCCAGGGTCTCCTTAATGAAAAACTGTTTTTT

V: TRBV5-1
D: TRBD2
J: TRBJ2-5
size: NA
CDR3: CASSPGTSGNQETQYF
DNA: TGCGCCAGCAGCCCGGGGACTAGCGGGAACCAAGAGACCCAGTACTTC

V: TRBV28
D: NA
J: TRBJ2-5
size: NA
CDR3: CASSLRSRETQYF
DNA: TGTGCCAGCAGTTTACGCAGTCGTGAGACCCAGTACTTC

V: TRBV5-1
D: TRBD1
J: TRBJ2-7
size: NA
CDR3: CASSITGGIDEQYF
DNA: TGCGCCAGCAGCATTACAGGGGGCATCGACGAGCAGTACTTC

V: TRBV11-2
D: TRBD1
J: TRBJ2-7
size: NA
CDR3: CASSQLYGQGSFSYEQYF
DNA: TGTGCCAGCAGCCAGTTATACGGACAGGGCAGTTTTTCCTACGAGCAGTACTTC

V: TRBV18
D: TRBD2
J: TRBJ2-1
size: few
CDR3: CASSPPSGRAYNEQFF
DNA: TGTGCCAGCTCACCACCGAGCGGGAGGGCCTACAATGAGCAGTTCTTC

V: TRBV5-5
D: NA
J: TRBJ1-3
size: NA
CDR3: CASSFFPTALSSGNTIYF
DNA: TGTGCCAGCAGCTTTTTCCCGACAGCCTTAAGCTCTGGAAACACCATATATTTT

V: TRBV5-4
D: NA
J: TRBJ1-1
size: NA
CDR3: CASSELMNTEAFF
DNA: TGTGCCAGCAGCGAACTCATGAACACTGAAGCTTTCTTT

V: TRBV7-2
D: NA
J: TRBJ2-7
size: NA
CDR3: CASSLGSGLSYEQYF
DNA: TGTGCCAGCAGCTTAGGGTCGGGACTCTCCTACGAGCAGTACTTC

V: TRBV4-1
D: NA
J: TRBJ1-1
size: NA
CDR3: CASSQVGAWPAFF
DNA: TGCGCCAGCAGCCAAGTGGGAGCGTGGCCCGCTTTCTTT

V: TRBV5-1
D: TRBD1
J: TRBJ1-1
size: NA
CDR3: CASSLPTGGGEAFF
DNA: TGCGCCAGCAGCTTGCCAACAGGGGGGGGTGAAGCTTTCTTT

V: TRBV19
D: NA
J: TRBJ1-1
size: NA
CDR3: CASMRGRGTEAFF
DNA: TGTGCCAGTATGAGGGGGAGGGGCACTGAAGCTTTCTTT

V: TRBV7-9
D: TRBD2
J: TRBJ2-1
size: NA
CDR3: CASSRLADNEQFF
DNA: TGTGCCAGCAGTAGGCTAGCGGACAATGAGCAGTTCTTC

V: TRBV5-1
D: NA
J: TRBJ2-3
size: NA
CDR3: CASSLGSGDTQYF
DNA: TGCGCCAGCAGCTTGGGGTCGGGAGATACGCAGTATTTT

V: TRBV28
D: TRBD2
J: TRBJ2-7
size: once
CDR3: CASEEAGTSYDEQYF
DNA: TGTGCCAGCGAAGAAGCCGGGACTAGCTATGACGAGCAGTACTTC

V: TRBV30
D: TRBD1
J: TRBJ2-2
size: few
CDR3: CAWTGTGGVTGELFF
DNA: TGTGCCTGGACCGGGACAGGGGGCGTAACCGGGGAGCTGTTTTTT

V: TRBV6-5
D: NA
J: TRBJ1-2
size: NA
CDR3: CASSQEGNYGYTF
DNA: TGTGCCAGCAGTCAGGAGGGTAACTATGGCTACACCTTC

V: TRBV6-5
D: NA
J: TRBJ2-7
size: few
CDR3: CASSGQAYEQYF
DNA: TGTGCCAGCAGTGGGCAAGCCTACGAGCAGTACTTC

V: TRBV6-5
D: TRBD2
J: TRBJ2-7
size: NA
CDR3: CASSYRGSGSSYEQYF
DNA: TGTGCCAGCAGTTACCGAGGTAGCGGGAGCTCCTACGAGCAGTACTTC

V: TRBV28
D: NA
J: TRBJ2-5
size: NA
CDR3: CASSPLSTGEETQYF
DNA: TGTGCCAGCAGTCCCCTATCGACAGGAGAAGAGACCCAGTACTTC

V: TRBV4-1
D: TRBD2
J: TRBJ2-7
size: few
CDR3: CASSHGGKSYEQYF
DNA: TGCGCCAGCAGCCACGGGGGGAAATCCTACGAGCAGTACTTC

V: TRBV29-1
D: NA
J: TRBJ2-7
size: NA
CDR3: CSVEGQGYEQYF
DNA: TGCAGCGTTGAAGGGCAGGGGTACGAGCAGTACTTC

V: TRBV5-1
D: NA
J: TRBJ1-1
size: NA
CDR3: CASSPEDSGLNTEAFF
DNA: TGCGCCAGCAGCCCGGAGGACAGCGGATTGAACACTGAAGCTTTCTTT

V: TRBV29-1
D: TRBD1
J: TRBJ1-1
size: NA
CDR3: CSVATQGARVEAFF
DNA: TGCAGCGTTGCTACCCAGGGGGCGCGAGTTGAAGCTTTCTTT

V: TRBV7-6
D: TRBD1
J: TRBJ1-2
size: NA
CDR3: CASSLGQGHGYTF
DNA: TGTGCCAGCAGCTTAGGACAGGGCCATGGCTACACCTTC

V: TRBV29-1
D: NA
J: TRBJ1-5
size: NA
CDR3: CSVCVGDQPQHF
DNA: TGCAGCGTTTGCGTCGGAGATCAGCCCCAGCATTTT